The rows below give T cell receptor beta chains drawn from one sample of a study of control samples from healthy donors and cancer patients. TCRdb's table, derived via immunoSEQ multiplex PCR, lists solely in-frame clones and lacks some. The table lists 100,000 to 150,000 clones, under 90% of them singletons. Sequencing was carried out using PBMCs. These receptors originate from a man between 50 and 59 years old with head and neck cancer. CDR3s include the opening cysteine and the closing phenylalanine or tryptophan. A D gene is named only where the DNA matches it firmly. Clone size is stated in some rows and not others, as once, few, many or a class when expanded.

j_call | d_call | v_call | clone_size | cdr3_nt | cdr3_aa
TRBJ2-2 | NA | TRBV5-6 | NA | TGTGCCAGCAGCTTGGGTGTATTAATGAGGTTCTCGGGCACCGGGGAGCTGTTTTTT | CASSLGVLMRFSGTGELFF
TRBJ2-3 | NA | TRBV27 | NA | TGTGCCAGCAGTTTGAGTAGCGGCCCTGATACGCAGTATTTT | CASSLSSGPDTQYF
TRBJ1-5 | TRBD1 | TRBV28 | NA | TGTGCCAGCAGTGTACCGTACAGGACAGGGCAGGGTCAGCCCCAGCATTTT | CASSVPYRTGQGQPQHF
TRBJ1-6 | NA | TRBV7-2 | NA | TGTGCCAGCAGCTTAGAACCGTCTCGGCCCCTCCACTTT | CASSLEPSRPLHF
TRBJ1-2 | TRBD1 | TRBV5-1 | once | TGCGCCAGCAGCTTGTGGACAGGGGAAGAATATGGCTACACCTTC | CASSLWTGEEYGYTF
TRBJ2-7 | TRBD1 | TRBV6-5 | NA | TGTGCCAGCAGTTTCCTTCAGGGGGATAAAGGGGTCGAGCAGTACTTC | CASSFLQGDKGVEQYF
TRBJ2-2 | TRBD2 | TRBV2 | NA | TGTGCCAGCAGTGTAGCGGGGGGGCATCTAACCGGGGAGCTGTTTTTT | CASSVAGGHLTGELFF
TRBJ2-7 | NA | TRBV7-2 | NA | TGTGCCAGCAGCTTAGGGGGGATTAGGTCCTACGAGCAGTACTTC | CASSLGGIRSYEQYF
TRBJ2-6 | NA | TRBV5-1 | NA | TGCGCCAGCAGCTCTCTACGTAGCTCTGGGGCCAACGTCCTGACTTTC | CASSSLRSSGANVLTF
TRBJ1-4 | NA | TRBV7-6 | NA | TGTGCCAGCAGCTCCGTCGACGGGAAAAATGAAAAACTGTTTTTT | CASSSVDGKNEKLFF
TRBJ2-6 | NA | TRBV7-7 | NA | TGTGCCAGCAGCCCCTCTTGGGTCTCTGGGGCCAACGTCCTGACTTTC | CASSPSWVSGANVLTF
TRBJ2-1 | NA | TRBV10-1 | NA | TGCGCCAGCAGTGGAGACTACTACAATGAGCAGTTCTTC | CASSGDYYNEQFF
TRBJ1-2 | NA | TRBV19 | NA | TGTGCCAGTAGTATGGACTACCACACTAACTATGGCTACACCTTC | CASSMDYHTNYGYTF
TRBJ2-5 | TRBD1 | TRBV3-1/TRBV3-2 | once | TGTGCCAGCAGCCGCTTCGGGACAGGGGAAGAGACCCAGTACTTC | CASSRFGTGEETQYF
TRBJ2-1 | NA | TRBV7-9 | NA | TGTGCCAGCAGCTTAGGGTCGGGGAGTAATGAGCAGTTCTTC | CASSLGSGSNEQFF
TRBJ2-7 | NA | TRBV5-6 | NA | TGTGCCAGCAGCTTTGGGGTCTCCTACGAGCAGTACTTC | CASSFGVSYEQYF
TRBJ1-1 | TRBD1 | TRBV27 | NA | TGTGCCAGCAGTTCGGGACAGGGGTTTGGAGCTTTCTTT | CASSSGQGFGAFF
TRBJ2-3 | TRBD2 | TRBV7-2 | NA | TGTGCCAGCAGCTGGACTAGCGGGACTAGCACAGATACGCAGTATTTT | CASSWTSGTSTDTQYF
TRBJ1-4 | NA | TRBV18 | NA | TGTGCCAGCTCAAGCGGGTGGAATGAAAAACTGTTTTTT | CASSSGWNEKLFF
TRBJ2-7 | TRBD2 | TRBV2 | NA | TGTGCCAGCACCAGCGGGAGGCTTATCTCCTACGAGCAGTACTTC | CASTSGRLISYEQYF
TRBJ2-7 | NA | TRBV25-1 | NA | TGTGCCAGCAGTGAGAGGGAGCAGTACTTC | CASSEREQYF
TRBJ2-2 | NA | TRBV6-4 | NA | TGTGCCAGCAGTCCTCTCCTTGGCACCGGGGAGCTGTTTTTT | CASSPLLGTGELFF
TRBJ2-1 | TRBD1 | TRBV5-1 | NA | TGCGCCAGCAGCTTGGCCGGACAGGGCGAATACAATGAGCAGTTCTTC | CASSLAGQGEYNEQFF
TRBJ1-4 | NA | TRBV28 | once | TGTGCCCTCCGTGCCGGGGGTAATGAAAAACTGTTTTTT | CALRAGGNEKLFF
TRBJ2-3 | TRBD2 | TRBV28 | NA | TGTGCCAGCAGTTCTGGAGTAGCGGGAGCAGATACGCAGTATTTT | CASSSGVAGADTQYF
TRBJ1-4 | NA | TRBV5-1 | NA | TGCGCCAGCAGCTTGGCGACAGGCATTAATGAAAAACTGTTTTTT | CASSLATGINEKLFF
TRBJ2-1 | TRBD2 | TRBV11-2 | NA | TGTGCCAGCAGCTTAGTCGGGGGGACTGCCTACAATGAGCAGTTCTTC | CASSLVGGTAYNEQFF
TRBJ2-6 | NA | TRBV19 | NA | TGTGCCAGTAGTATAAGGCAGAGAGGCTCTGGGGCCAACGTCCTGACTTTC | CASSIRQRGSGANVLTF
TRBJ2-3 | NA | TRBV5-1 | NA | TGCGCCAGCAGCGCCAACCCCACAGGGAGTAGTACAGATACGCAGTATTTT | CASSANPTGSSTDTQYF
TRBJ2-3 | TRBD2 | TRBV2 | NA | TGTGCCAGCGAGACTAGCGGGGGGGATACGCAGTATTTT | CASETSGGDTQYF
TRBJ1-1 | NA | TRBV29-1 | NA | TGCAGCGTTCAACGCGGGGGCGTTATCACTGAAGCTTTCTTT | CSVQRGGVITEAFF
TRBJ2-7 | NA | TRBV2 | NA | TGTGCCATCCTTGGAAGGCGGTCCAACGAGCAGTACTTC | CAILGRRSNEQYF
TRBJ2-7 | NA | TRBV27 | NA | TGTGCCAACCCATCGGCAGGAGATTACGAGCAGTACTTC | CANPSAGDYEQYF
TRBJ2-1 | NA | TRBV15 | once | TGTGCCACCAGCAGAGGGGGCACAGCAGACAATGAGCAGTTCTTC | CATSRGGTADNEQFF
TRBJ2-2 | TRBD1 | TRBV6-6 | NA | TGTGCCAGCAGTTGGGACAGGGTGAGCACCGGGGAGCTGTTTTTT | CASSWDRVSTGELFF
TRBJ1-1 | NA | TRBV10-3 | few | TGTGCCATCTTGGACGGCTTGAACACTGAAGCTTTCTTT | CAILDGLNTEAFF
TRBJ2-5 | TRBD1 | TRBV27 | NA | TGTGCCAGCAGTTCCTCAGGGGGACAGTACCAAGAGACCCAGTACTTC | CASSSSGGQYQETQYF
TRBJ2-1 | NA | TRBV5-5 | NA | TGTGCCAGCAGCTTCAGGGGACCTAACAATGAGCAGTTCTTC | CASSFRGPNNEQFF
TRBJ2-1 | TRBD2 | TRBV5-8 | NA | TGTGCCAGCAGCTTGTTCCTAGCGGGAGGGTGGAATGAGCAGTTCTTC | CASSLFLAGGWNEQFF
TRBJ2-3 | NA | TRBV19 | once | TGTGCCAGTAGTATCTGGCCGGCCCAGAAAGGGGATACGCAGTATTTT | CASSIWPAQKGDTQYF
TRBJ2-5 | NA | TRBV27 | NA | TGTGCCAGCAGTTTTCAAGCAGGACCCCAAGAGACCCAGTACTTC | CASSFQAGPQETQYF
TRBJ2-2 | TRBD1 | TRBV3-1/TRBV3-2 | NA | TGTGCCAGCAGCCGAGACACAGGGGCCGGGGAGCTGTTTTTT | CASSRDTGAGELFF
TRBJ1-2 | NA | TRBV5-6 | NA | TGTGCCAGCAGCCCTCGGAGGGATGCCTACACCTTC | CASSPRRDAYTF
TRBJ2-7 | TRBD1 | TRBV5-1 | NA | TGCGCCAGCAGCTTGAGAGGGACAGGGGTCCACGAGCAGTACTTC | CASSLRGTGVHEQYF
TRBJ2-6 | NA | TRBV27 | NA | TGTGCCAGCAGCCTCAGCCCACAGGTGCTCCTCTCTGGGGCCAACGTCCTGACTTTC | CASSLSPQVLLSGANVLTF
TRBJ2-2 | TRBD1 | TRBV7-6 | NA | TGTGCCAGCAGCTGGACAGGGTTCAACCCCGGGGAGCTGTTTTTT | CASSWTGFNPGELFF
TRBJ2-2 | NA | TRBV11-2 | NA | TGTGCCAGCAGCTTAGTTGGGGGGTCGAACACCGGGGAGCTGTTTTTT | CASSLVGGSNTGELFF
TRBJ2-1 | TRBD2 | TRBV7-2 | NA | TGTGCCAGCAGCTCCCGGACTAGCGGCAATGAGCAGTTCTTC | CASSSRTSGNEQFF
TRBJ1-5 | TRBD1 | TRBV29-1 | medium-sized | TGCAGCGTTAGCACAGGGGCCTATCAGCCCCAGCATTTT | CSVSTGAYQPQHF
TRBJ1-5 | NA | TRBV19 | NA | TGTGGTACTAGAGAGGGAAGCAATCAGCCCCAGCATTTT | CGTREGSNQPQHF
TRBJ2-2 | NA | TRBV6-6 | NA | TGTGCTAGCAGTTATCAGGGGAGTTACGGCGGGGAGCTGTTTTTT | CASSYQGSYGGELFF
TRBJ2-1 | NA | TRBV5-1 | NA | TGCGCCAGCAGCCAATTTCAGGGCAATGAGCAGTTCTTC | CASSQFQGNEQFF
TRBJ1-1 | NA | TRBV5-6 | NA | TGTGCCAGCAGCTTTGGACAGTTTGAAGCTTTCTTT | CASSFGQFEAFF
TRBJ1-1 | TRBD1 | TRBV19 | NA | TGTGCCAGTAGTATAATCGGGACAGGGTCACGGATGAGCACTGAAGCTTTCTTT | CASSIIGTGSRMSTEAFF
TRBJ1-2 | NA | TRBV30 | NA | TGTGCCTGGAGTATTGGCAGCAGTTACTCTTATGGCTACACCTTC | CAWSIGSSYSYGYTF
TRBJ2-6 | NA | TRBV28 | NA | TGTGCCAGCAGCACAGAGGAGGGGGCCAACGTCCTGACTTTC | CASSTEEGANVLTF
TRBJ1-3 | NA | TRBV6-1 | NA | TGTGCCAGCAGTGAAGCACCGGGAAACACCATATATTTT | CASSEAPGNTIYF